Below are 18 T cell receptor beta chains sequenced from a single sample in a study of T cells in Graves' hyperthyroidism and ophthalmopathy. RNA transcripts served as the template for amplifying TCR beta CDR3 regions. The HTBI primer set served for first-round RT-PCR of the TCR CDR3. TCRdb re-called the multiplex PCR reads through MiXCR, storing one row per CDR3 protein. This table has approximately 740,000 distinct CDR3 sequences, approximately 15% appearing once. Material: blood. Every receptor here comes from a woman younger than 35 with Graves' hyperthyroidism.

This clonotype was detected many times. The chain employs TRBV4-1 and TRBJ2-5; no firm D call. Trimming took off 1 base at V and 4 bases at J, with 13 bases between the two ends. CDR1 and CDR2 from the germline V gene are MGHRA and YSYEKL. The CDR3 sequence is 15 residues long. Written as DNA, the CDR3 is TGCGCCAGCAGCCAAGCGGTGCCTGCCCCAGAGACCCAGTACTTC. Its protein product is CASSQAVPAPETQYF.

This clonotype was counted ten times or more. The chain employs TRBV7-9 and TRBJ2-3, with D tentatively TRBD1 or TRBD2 (5 bases each). Germline V gives CDR1 SEHNR, CDR2 FQNEAQ (reference sequence). CDR3 length equals 14 residues. The V end lost 6 bases, the J end lost 1 base, and 11 bases lay between the germline ends. CDR3 nucleotides: TGTGCCAGCAGTTTTGGGGGAGGCACAGATACGCAGTATTTT. Protein product: CASSFGGGTDTQYF.

There are many counts of this clonotype. The CDR3 sequence is CASGFPRVASTDTQYF. The DNA for the CDR3 is TGTGCTAGTGGTTTCCCTCGCGTGGCGAGCACAGATACGCAGTATTTT. The chain carries TRBV12-5 and TRBJ2-3, with D unresolved. The CDR3 totals 16 residues. The V end lost 3 bases, the J end lost 0 bases, and 13 bases lay between the germline ends. Germline lookup yields CDR1 LGHNT and CDR2 FRNRAP.

This clonotype was found many times. This rearrangement joins TRBV2 to TRBJ1-1, with 7 bases identical to TRBD1. After removal of 6 bases from V and 0 bases from J, the junction contained 4 bases not matched to a gene. Germline CDR1 is SNHLY and CDR2 is FYNNEI. The CDR3 contains 14 residues. This CDR3 is CASSRDSMNTEAFF. The DNA for the CDR3 is TGTGCCAGCAGCCGGGACAGCATGAACACTGAAGCTTTCTTT. The variable domain in full, with the rest retrieved from reference TRBV2 and TRBJ1-1, is EPEVTQTPSHQVTQMGQEVILRCVPISNHLYFYWYRQILGQKVEFLVSFYNNEISEKSEIFDDQFSVERPDGSNFTLKIRSTKLEDSAMYFCASSRDSMNTEAFFGQGTRLTVV.

The V and J genes are TRBV28 and TRBJ1-4; D might be TRBD1 (6 bases). Looked up from germline, CDR1 is MDHEN and CDR2 is SYDVKM. This CDR3 has 15 residues. V was pared by 6 bases and J by 7 bases, with 18 bases between. Here the CDR3 DNA reads TGTGCCAGCAGCCGAGCCGGGGGGCGCGTTGAAAAACTGTTTTTT. Its translation is CASSRAGGRVEKLFF.

The rearrangement uses TRBV20-1 and TRBJ2-3, with D tentatively TRBD1 (8 bases). CDR1 is DFQATT, CDR2 SNEGSKA, per germline (reference sequence). Between the trimmed V and J ends, which lost 3 bases and 2 bases, there was a span of 18 bases. The CDR3 contains 16 residues. The CDR3, as DNA: TGCAGTGCTAGGAAGTACAGGGGGGGGTTCACAGATACGCAGTATTTT. It yields the protein CSARKYRGGFTDTQYF.

This clonotype was detected many times. The chain employs TRBV7-8 and TRBJ2-7; 8 bases agree with TRBD1. Germline assignment: CDR1 SGHVS and CDR2 FQNEAQ. There are 14 residues in the CDR3. Trimming took 3 bases from V and 5 from J; bases not matched to a gene: 6. DNA for the CDR3: TGTGCCAGCAGCTTCAGGACAGGGAAAGACGAGCAGTACTTC. Amino acids: CASSFRTGKDEQYF. Combining the CDR3 with reference TRBV7-8 and TRBJ2-7 gives the whole variable domain GAGVSQSPRYKVAKRGQDVALRCDPISGHVSLFWYQQALGQGPEFLTYFQNEAQLDKSGLPSDRFFAERPEGSVSTLKIQRTQQEDSAVYLCASSFRTGKDEQYFGPGTRLTVT.

The chain links TRBV27 to TRBJ2-3, with a tentative D call TRBD2 (6 bases). Per germline, CDR1 MNHEY and CDR2 SMNVEV (reference sequence). V dropped 7 bases and J dropped 1 base, with 9 bases sitting between them. This CDR3 is 13 amino acids long. Here the CDR3 reads CASTTGGTDTQYF. The CDR3 DNA reads TGTGCCAGCACGACGGGAGGCACAGATACGCAGTATTTT.

The chain has TRBV19 and TRBJ2-4; D tentatively reads TRBD1 or TRBD2 (5 bases each). Trimming removed 7 bases at V and 6 bases at J, with 13 bases between. The CDR3 extends over 13 amino acids. Germline assignment: CDR1 LNHDA and CDR2 SQIVND (reference sequence). In nucleotides, the CDR3 is TGTGCCAGTACTCGGGGCCGGGGAAACATTCAGTACTTC. Protein product: CASTRGRGNIQYF.

The V gene is TRBV6-1, the J gene TRBJ1-2; D is uncertain. Germline assignment: CDR1 MNHNS and CDR2 SASEGT. Trimming shortened V by 6 bases and J by 3 bases, and 11 bases separated the two germline ends. This CDR3 region has 13 residues. For the CDR3, the DNA is TGTGCCAGCAGCACGACTGCCCACTATGGCTACACCTTC. It translates to CASSTTAHYGYTF.

This clonotype appeared many times. V usage is TRBV6-5 and J usage is TRBJ1-1; a weak D match, TRBD1 (5 bases). CDR3 length equals 12 residues. CDR1 is MNHEY, CDR2 SVGAGI, per germline. V dropped 2 bases and J dropped 6 bases, with 7 bases sitting between them. In DNA form, the CDR3 reads TGTGCCAGCAGTTACGGGGGGTCTGAAGCTTTCTTT. Amino acid sequence: CASSYGGSEAFF.

J is TRBJ2-5 and V is TRBV4-2; 7 bases match TRBD2. Trimming removed 5 bases from V and 0 bases from J; junction bases left unmatched: 9. This CDR3 is built from 16 residues. Per the germline V gene, CDR1 is LGHNA and CDR2 is YNFKEQ. This CDR3 is CASSAGGAGDQETQYF. The CDR3 region has the DNA TGTGCCAGCAGCGCAGGAGGGGCGGGGGACCAAGAGACCCAGTACTTC.

The chain is built from TRBV29-1 and TRBJ2-6, with 7 bases lining up with TRBD1. From germline, CDR1 is SQVTM and CDR2 ANQGSEA. The CDR3 spans 17 residues. The V gene end was trimmed by 7 bases and the J gene end by 0 bases; junction bases not matched to a gene: 12. This CDR3 reads CSAVTWDSGSGANVLTF. Written as DNA, the CDR3 is TGCAGCGCCGTGACCTGGGACAGTGGCTCTGGGGCCAACGTCCTGACTTTC. Based on the CDR3 plus reference TRBV29-1 and TRBJ2-6, the full variable domain is SAVISQKPSRDICQRGTSLTIQCQVDSQVTMMFWYRQQPGQSLTLIATANQGSEATYESGFVIDKFPISRPNLTFSTLTVSNMSPEDSSIYLCSAVTWDSGSGANVLTFGAGSRLTVL.

This clonotype appeared many times. J is TRBJ2-7 and V is TRBV28; D remains ambiguous. The CDR3 length is 16 residues. V lost 1 base, J lost 0 bases, and 13 bases lay in between. Germline V lookup: CDR1 MDHEN, CDR2 SYDVKM. The CDR3: CASSLSPSAPSYEQYF. CDR3 coding DNA: TGTGCCAGCAGTTTATCCCCCAGCGCTCCCTCCTACGAGCAGTACTTC.

This clonotype was detected a few times. The J gene is TRBJ2-1, the V gene TRBV20-1, with D perhaps TRBD2 (6 bases). Germline CDR1 and CDR2: DFQATT and SNEGSKA (reference sequence). V was clipped by 6 bases and J by 4 bases, with 13 bases between them. The CDR3 consists of 13 residues. The CDR3 loop is CSAGGSGYNEQFF. In nucleotides, the CDR3 is TGCAGTGCAGGAGGGAGTGGTTACAATGAGCAGTTCTTC.

V is TRBV19 and J is TRBJ2-1; 9 bases map to TRBD1. After removal of 4 bases from V and 7 bases from J, the junction contained 11 bases not matched to a gene. The germline gives CDR1 LNHDA, CDR2 SQIVND (reference sequence). CDR3 length: 16 residues. For the CDR3, the DNA is TGTGCCAGTAGTAAAAACAGGGGGCGTGTTGGTAATGAGCAGTTCTTC. Residues: CASSKNRGRVGNEQFF.

Details on this clonotype: A much more abundant neighbour one base away suggests this may be a read error. The rearrangement joins TRBV10-3 to TRBJ2-1; 7 bases match TRBD1. The J call may be incorrect, as the DNA end agrees better with TRBJ2-7. Germline V gives CDR1 ENHRY, CDR2 SYGVKD. This CDR3 comprises 13 residues. The CDR3 DNA sequence: TGTGCCATCAGGGGGACAGCCTACAATGAGCAGTACTTC. Translating gives CAIRGTAYNEQYF.

At least ten counts were recorded for this clonotype. J is TRBJ2-7 and V is TRBV12-3 or TRBV12-4; no reliable D call. Trimming stripped 3 bases from V and 4 bases from J, with 13 bases between. The CDR3 runs 14 residues. CDR3 DNA: TGTGCCAGCAGTTTTGGTGACTGGCTTTACGAGCAGTACTTC. This sequence encodes CASSFGDWLYEQYF.